This T cell receptor (beta chain) was sequenced for a study of blood T cell repertoires in COVID-19. Symptom resolution, clearance, or two negative PCRs marked the recovered donors of Cohort 3. The germline V gene encodes CDR1 MNHEY and CDR2 SVGAGI. The V and J ends lost 6 bases and 3 bases respectively, with 12 bases between them. The CDR3 length is 14 residues. Data came from immunoSEQ multiplex PCR; TCRdb stores just in-frame clones and leaves some out. The sample includes some 140,000 clones, about 79% of them seen just once. The receptor's source is a man aged 50 to 60 who had recovered from COVID-19. This chain connects TRBV6-5 to TRBJ2-1; unclear D gene. The sequenced sample was PBMCs or T cells enriched from blood (not recorded which). CDR3 sequence: CASSPAQRYNEQFF. CDR3 sequence (DNA): TGTGCCAGCAGCCCCGCGCAGCGCTACAATGAGCAGTTCTTC.